Detailed here is one T cell receptor beta chain. This record belongs to a study of shared clonotypes between healthy human individuals. Assay used: immunoSEQ multiplex PCR; TCRdb lists only in-frame clones, some missing. The sample contains around 2.1 million clones, just over 90% of which appear only once. Terminally differentiated effector memory CD45RA+ cells were excluded by CCR7 positive selection of CD45RO-negative cells. V gave up 4 bases and J gave up 6 bases; unmatched junction bases: 3. Germline loops: CDR1 SGHVS, CDR2 FQNEAQ. The CDR3 totals 15 residues. The J gene is TRBJ2-1, the V gene TRBV7-8, with 13 nucleotides matching TRBD2. Sequences were obtained from naive CD8+ T cells from PBMCs. The source of this sequence is a man aged 18 to 30 in good health. Some clones in this sample may be carry-over from other donors' samples. The DNA of the CDR3 is TGTGCCAGCAGCTCGAGACTAGCGGGAGGCAATGAGCAGTTCTTC. It yields the protein CASSSRLAGGNEQFF.